These 29 T cell receptor beta chains came from one sample sequenced in a study of tumour-infiltrating T cells in Burkitt lymphoma. The method was immunoSEQ multiplex PCR; TCRdb's version includes in-frame clones alone and lacks a portion of them. The table has about 9,200 clones, around 62% seen once. Sequencing was done on a sample of tumor tissue. The receptors were sampled from a human donor with diffuse large B-cell lymphoma.

The chain has TRBV7-9 and TRBJ1-6; D gene unclear. CDR3 length equals 15 residues. From germline, CDR1 is SEHNR and CDR2 FQNEAQ (reference sequence). V was shortened by 1 base and J by 6 bases, with 10 bases between the two germline ends. The CDR3 is CASSLDQALNSPLHF. CDR3 DNA sequence: TGTGCCAGCAGCTTAGATCAGGCCCTTAATTCACCCCTCCACTTT. The full variable domain, rest sourced from reference TRBV7-9 and TRBJ1-6, is DTGVSQNPRHKITKRGQNVTFRCDPISEHNRLYWYRQTLGQGPEFLTYFQNEAQLEKSRLLSDRFSAERPKGSFSTLEIQRTEQGDSAMYLCASSLDQALNSPLHFGNGTRLTVT.

This clone was found a few times. This rearrangement joins TRBV18 to TRBJ2-3, with 8 bases fitting TRBD1. In germline, CDR1 is KGHSH, CDR2 LQKENI. Trimming removed 3 bases from V and 2 bases from J; junction bases left unmatched: 4. CDR3 length: 15 amino acids. The CDR3 region has the DNA TGTGCCAGCTCACCCCGGACAGGGAACACAGATACGCAGTATTTT. It translates to CASSPRTGNTDTQYF. The full variable domain, with the rest looked up from reference TRBV18 and TRBJ2-3, is NAGVMQNPRHLVRRRGQEARLRCSPMKGHSHVYWYRQLPEEGLKFMVYLQKENIIDESGMPKERFSAEFPKEGPSILRIQQVVRGDSAAYFCASSPRTGNTDTQYFGPGTRLTVL.

In its sample, this clone was seen a few times. V is TRBV7-9 and J is TRBJ1-1; the match to TRBD1 covers 7 bases. In germline, CDR1 is SEHNR, CDR2 FQNEAQ (reference sequence). The junction had 13 bases not matched to a gene; V was cut back by 5 bases and J by 4 bases. The CDR3 is 16 residues long. The CDR3 bases are TGTGCCAGCAGCCCCAGGGGGGGAACCGGAAGCACTGAAGCTTTCTTT. Residues: CASSPRGGTGSTEAFF. Variable domain in full (rest from reference TRBV7-9 and TRBJ1-1): DTGVSQNPRHKITKRGQNVTFRCDPISEHNRLYWYRQTLGQGPEFLTYFQNEAQLEKSRLLSDRFSAERPKGSFSTLEIQRTEQGDSAMYLCASSPRGGTGSTEAFFGQGTRLTVV.

The chain employs TRBV27 and TRBJ1-1; D may be TRBD1 (6 bases). Per the germline V gene, CDR1 is MNHEY and CDR2 is SMNVEV (reference sequence). The CDR3 runs to 15 residues. V was pared by 4 bases and J by 4 bases, with 16 bases between. Here the CDR3 reads CASSSLGGARTEAFF. As DNA, the CDR3 is TGTGCCAGCAGTTCCTTGGGGGGGGCGCGCACTGAAGCTTTCTTT.

The J gene is TRBJ2-1, the V gene TRBV30; no clear D. This CDR3 has 12 residues. Germline CDR1 GTSNPN, CDR2 SVGIG (reference sequence). Trimming cost V 3 bases and J 7 bases, with 10 bases left between them. CDR3 bases: TGTGCCTGGAGCCCGACCCTGAATGAGCAGTTCTTC. This translates into CAWSPTLNEQFF.

This rearrangement joins TRBV5-1 to TRBJ2-3, with TRBD1 identical over 7 bases. The CDR3 is 15 amino acids. J lost 2 bases, V lost 4 bases, and 7 bases had no gene match. Germline V CDR1 and CDR2: SGHRS, YFSETQ. CDR3 sequence reads: CASSDRDRNTDTQYF. DNA of the CDR3: TGCGCCAGCAGCGACCGGGACAGAAACACAGATACGCAGTATTTT.

The rearrangement links TRBV15 to TRBJ1-5, with D uncertain. Germline CDR1 reads LNHNV; CDR2 reads YYDKDF (reference sequence). The CDR3 totals 12 residues. The V end lost 0 bases, the J end lost 9 bases, and 6 bases lay between the germline ends. The CDR3 DNA reads TGTGCCACCAGCAGAGATTCTCGGCCCCAGCATTTT. Its translation: CATSRDSRPQHF.

The rearrangement joins TRBV4-2 to TRBJ1-5, with a weak D call TRBD1 (5 bases). Germline V gene lookup returns CDR1 LGHNA and CDR2 YNFKEQ. The V end was cut by 0 bases, the J end by 4 bases, with 10 bases between. The CDR3 runs to 15 residues. The CDR3 region is CASSQDRDGNQPQHF. CDR3 DNA sequence: TGTGCCAGCAGCCAAGACCGGGACGGAAATCAGCCCCAGCATTTT.

The rearrangement joins TRBV27 to TRBJ1-2; no clear D gene. The CDR3 sequence is 17 residues long. CDR1 is MNHEY, CDR2 SMNVEV, per germline (reference sequence). The V and J ends lost 2 bases and 2 bases respectively, with 18 bases between them. The CDR3 is CASSLTALARSNYGYTF. The CDR3 DNA reads TGTGCCAGCAGTTTAACCGCCTTAGCCCGATCCAACTATGGCTACACCTTC.

This clone was counted once. V and J are TRBV6-1 and TRBJ2-5; D unclear. V dropped 0 bases and J dropped 9 bases, with 14 bases sitting between them. CDR1 is MNHNS, CDR2 SASEGT, per germline. CDR3 length: 14 amino acids. CDR3 residues: CASSEAHTVWAQYF. DNA of the CDR3: TGTGCCAGCAGTGAAGCACATACGGTATGGGCCCAGTACTTC.

The rearrangement uses TRBV10-2 and TRBJ1-1; no clear D gene. Germline V lookup: CDR1 WSHSY, CDR2 SAAADI. Between the trimmed V and J ends, which lost 2 bases and 2 bases, there was a span of 6 bases. The CDR3 is 13 residues long. In nucleotides, the CDR3 is TGCGCCAGCAGTGAGAAAGCCAACACTGAAGCTTTCTTT. Its translation: CASSEKANTEAFF.

The V call is TRBV10-3, the J call TRBJ2-2; D unresolved. Trimming stripped 4 bases from V and 2 bases from J, with 2 bases between. The length of the CDR3 is 12 residues. The V gene's germline CDR1 is ENHRY and CDR2 SYGVKD. As DNA, the CDR3 is TGTGCCATCAGTGGTAACACCGGGGAGCTGTTTTTT. Translating gives CAISGNTGELFF.

The chain joins TRBV11-3 to TRBJ1-1; 9 bases line up with TRBD1. CDR1 SGHNT and CDR2 YENEEA come from the germline V gene. The CDR3 loop spans 13 amino acids. The V gene end was trimmed by 4 bases and the J gene end by 3 bases; junction bases not matched to a gene: 0. This chain's CDR3 is CASSWDRDTEAFF. The DNA of the CDR3 is TGTGCCAGCAGCTGGGACAGGGACACTGAAGCTTTCTTT. The full variable domain, its missing parts supplied by reference TRBV11-3 and TRBJ1-1, is EAGVVQSPRYKIIEKKQPVAFWCNPISGHNTLYWYLQNLGQGPELLIRYENEEAVDDSQLPKDRFSAERLKGVDSTLKIQPAELGDSAVYLCASSWDRDTEAFFGQGTRLTVV.

This chain connects TRBV5-1 to TRBJ2-1; 9 positions agree with TRBD2. This CDR3 has 16 residues. V shed 0 bases, J shed 7 bases, and the junction held 8 bases outside the gene matches. From germline, CDR1 is SGHRS and CDR2 YFSETQ. The CDR3 loop reads CASSLDGGGVNNEQFF. CDR3 DNA sequence: TGCGCCAGCAGCTTGGATGGCGGGGGGGTTAATAATGAGCAGTTCTTC.

The V call is TRBV27, the J call TRBJ1-3; D call uncertain. This CDR3 is 13 amino acids long. Germline CDR1 MNHEY, CDR2 SMNVEV (reference sequence). Between the trimmed V and J ends, which lost 6 bases and 0 bases, there was a span of 6 bases. The CDR3 DNA follows: TGTGCCAGCAGAACTATCTCTGGAAACACCATATATTTT. Residues: CASRTISGNTIYF.

This chain connects TRBV7-9 to TRBJ1-1; D is undetermined. This CDR3 is built from 11 residues. V gave up 4 bases and J gave up 6 bases, with 6 bases separating them. In germline, CDR1 is SEHNR, CDR2 FQNEAQ (reference sequence). CDR3 in DNA: TGTGCCAGCAGCTCCGGCCCTGAAGCTTTCTTT. Translating it yields CASSSGPEAFF.

There are a few counts of this clone. The CDR3 DNA reads TGTGCCAGCAGCGGCTCAGGGGGGTCCTACGAGCAGTACTTC. It codes for CASSGSGGSYEQYF. The gene calls are TRBV11-2 and TRBJ2-7, with D possibly matching TRBD1 (7 bases). The CDR3 is made up of 14 amino acids. V shed 5 bases and J shed 1 base, with 12 bases lying between them. Germline V gives CDR1 SGHAT, CDR2 FQNNGV.

The chain joins TRBV14 to TRBJ2-7; a possible D gene is TRBD1 (5 bases). This CDR3 has 16 residues. V was pared by 4 bases and J by 4 bases, with 20 bases between. Germline loops: CDR1 SGHDN, CDR2 FVKESK. CDR3 nucleotide sequence: TGTGCCAGCAGCCTAAAGACCGGCACAAGGACATACGAGCAGTACTTC. It specifies CASSLKTGTRTYEQYF.

The CDR3, as DNA: TGCGCCAGCCGTCCGGAGAGATTCCCAGATACGCAGTATTTT. Translation gives CASRPERFPDTQYF. The chain joins TRBV5-1 to TRBJ2-3; no clear D gene. The V end lost 7 bases, the J end lost 4 bases, and 16 bases lay between the germline ends. The CDR3 is 14 amino acids. Germline V gene sequence: CDR1 SGHRS, CDR2 YFSETQ.

The chain recombines TRBV30 with TRBJ2-7; D is unclear. Trimming shortened V by 2 bases and J by 2 bases, and 7 bases separated the two germline ends. This CDR3 region has 12 residues. CDR1 is GTSNPN, CDR2 SVGIG, per germline (reference sequence). In DNA form, the CDR3 reads TGTGCCTGGAGTATAGGGCCCTACGAGCAGTACTTC. Protein product: CAWSIGPYEQYF.

This clone was observed a handful of times. V and J are TRBV19 and TRBJ1-1; 7 nucleotides align to TRBD1. Looked up from germline, CDR1 is LNHDA and CDR2 is SQIVND (reference sequence). V lost 5 bases to trimming and J lost 4 bases; unmatched junction nucleotides: 10. The CDR3 has 15 amino acids. The CDR3 region has the DNA TGTGCCAGTAGTCCCCCCGACAGGGTGATCACTGAAGCTTTCTTT. This gives the protein CASSPPDRVITEAFF.

The chain links TRBV5-6 to TRBJ1-2; D not resolved. CDR1 and CDR2 (germline): SGHDT, YYEEEE. The CDR3 is made up of 15 amino acids. The ends were cut back, 2 bases at V and 2 bases at J, with 13 bases in the middle. In DNA form, the CDR3 reads TGTGCCAGCAGCTTTAAAGGGAAACAGAACTATGGCTACACCTTC. Protein product: CASSFKGKQNYGYTF.

The chain links TRBV5-1 to TRBJ2-1; TRBD2 agrees at 10 bases. The CDR3 totals 15 residues. Germline-derived CDR1 and CDR2 are SGHRS and YFSETQ. J gave up 7 bases and V 4 bases, and 8 bases lay outside the gene matches. Here the CDR3 DNA reads TGCGCCAGCAGCCCCGGACTAGCGGCTGGGAATGAGCAGTTCTTC. It yields the protein CASSPGLAAGNEQFF.

The chain employs TRBV2 and TRBJ2-2, with a tentative D call TRBD2 (5 bases). CDR1 is SNHLY, CDR2 FYNNEI, per germline. This CDR3 spans 18 amino acids. Trimming took 2 bases from V and 0 from J, leaving 16 bases between them. The CDR3 DNA sequence: TGTGCCAGCAGTGAAAGGCGGGCCTTAGGAGCGAACACCGGGGAGCTGTTTTTT. This gives the protein CASSERRALGANTGELFF.

This clone appeared a single time. The chain's CDR3 is CASSLGTANTEAFF. The CDR3 DNA follows: TGTGCCAGCTCACTTGGGACAGCGAACACTGAAGCTTTCTTT. The V gene is TRBV18, the J gene TRBJ1-1; 7 nucleotides line up with TRBD1. V shed 4 bases and J 1 base; nucleotides not matched to a gene: 3. This CDR3 contains 14 residues. The germline V gene has CDR1 KGHSH and CDR2 LQKENI.

The V gene is TRBV7-6, the J gene TRBJ2-7; 7 nucleotides line up with TRBD2. V lost 2 bases, J lost 7 bases, and 2 bases stayed unmatched. Germline CDR1 SGHVS, CDR2 FNYEAQ. The CDR3 consists of 12 residues. The CDR3 DNA is TGTGCCAGCAGCTTATGGGGGGGAGAGCAGTACTTC. Translation: CASSLWGGEQYF.

This sequence joins TRBV7-3 and TRBJ2-5; D possibly matches TRBD1 or TRBD2 (5 bases each). The CDR3 contains 14 residues. Germline V gives CDR1 SGHTA, CDR2 FQGTGA. Trimming cost V 2 bases and J 5 bases, with 12 bases left between them. CDR3 loop: CASSLGTRGETQYF. CDR3 in DNA: TGTGCCAGCAGCTTAGGGACGAGGGGTGAGACCCAGTACTTC. Supplemented by reference TRBV7-3 and TRBJ2-5, the full variable domain reads GAGVSQTPSNKVTEKGKYVELRCDPISGHTALYWYRQSLGQGPEFLIYFQGTGAADDSGLPNDRFFAVRPEGSVSTLKIQRTERGDSAVYLCASSLGTRGETQYFGPGTRLLVL.

This rearrangement joins TRBV19 to TRBJ1-2; 7 bases fit TRBD1. J was trimmed by 8 bases and V by 3 bases; bases with no gene match: 6. The V gene's germline CDR1 is LNHDA and CDR2 SQIVND (reference sequence). The CDR3 sequence is 13 residues long. CDR3 sequence: CASSMGQRNGYTF. The CDR3 region has the DNA TGTGCCAGTAGTATGGGACAGAGGAACGGCTACACCTTC.

This clone was found a few times. The rearrangement uses TRBV15 and TRBJ2-1; D is ambiguous. With 1 base removed from V and 4 bases from J, the gap between germline ends came to 8 bases. The CDR3 length is 14 residues. Germline-derived CDR1 and CDR2 are LNHNV and YYDKDF (reference sequence). In DNA form, the CDR3 reads TGTGCCACCAGCAGAGTAGGTAGATACAATGAGCAGTTCTTC. Its translation is CATSRVGRYNEQFF.